The clone carrying this T cell receptor beta chain was observed a single time. Its antigen is unknown. These data come from a study of cytomegalovirus exposure and HLA in healthy donors. This CDR3 comprises 16 residues. With 4 bases clipped from V and 5 bases from J, the junction kept 9 bases outside the gene matches. Germline-derived CDR1 and CDR2 are MNHEY and SMNVEV (reference sequence). Overall study results and limits: The study listed approximately 170 cytomegalovirus-associated TCR beta chains. It was reportedly the case that the classifier diagnosed cytomegalovirus status with high specificity and sensitivity. Rarity marked most TCR sequences, yet some public TCRs occurred in many donors.

It was the approximately 110-subject validation cohort, separate from the approximately 670-subject first cohort, to which the donors belonged. Data came from immunoSEQ multiplex PCR; TCRdb stores just in-frame clones and leaves some out. This sample has 150,000 or so clones, with 80% to 90% found just once. V and J are TRBV27 and TRBJ2-5, with 11 bases identical to TRBD2. What was sequenced was PBMCs. The sequence was collected from a man younger than 35 in good health and CMV-seropositive. The CDR3 region is CASSSPQTSGIETQYF. The CDR3 coding sequence is TGTGCCAGCAGTTCACCCCAGACTAGCGGGATTGAGACCCAGTACTTC.